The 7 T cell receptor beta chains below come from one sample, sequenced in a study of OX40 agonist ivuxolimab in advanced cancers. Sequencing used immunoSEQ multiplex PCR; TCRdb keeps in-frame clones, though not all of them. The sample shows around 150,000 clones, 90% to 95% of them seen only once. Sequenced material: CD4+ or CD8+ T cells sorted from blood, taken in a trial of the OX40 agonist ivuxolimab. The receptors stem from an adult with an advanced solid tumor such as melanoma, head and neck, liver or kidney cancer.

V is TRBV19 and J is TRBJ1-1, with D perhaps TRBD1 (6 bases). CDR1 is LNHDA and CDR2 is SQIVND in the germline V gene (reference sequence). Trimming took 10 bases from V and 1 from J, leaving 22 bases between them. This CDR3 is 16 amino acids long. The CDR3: CANRITGRGQNTEAFF. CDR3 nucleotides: TGTGCCAATCGAATCACTGGCAGGGGACAGAACACTGAAGCTTTCTTT.

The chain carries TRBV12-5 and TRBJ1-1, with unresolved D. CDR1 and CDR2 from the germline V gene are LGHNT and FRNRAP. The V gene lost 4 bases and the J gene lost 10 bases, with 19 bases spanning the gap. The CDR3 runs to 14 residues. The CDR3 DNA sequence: TGTGCTAGTGGTTCAGTCTGGGAGGGTGTTGCAGCTTTCTTT. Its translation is CASGSVWEGVAAFF.

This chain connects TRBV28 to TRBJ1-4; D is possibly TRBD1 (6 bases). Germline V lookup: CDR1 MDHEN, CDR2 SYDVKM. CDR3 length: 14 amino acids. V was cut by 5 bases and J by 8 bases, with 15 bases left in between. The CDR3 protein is CASSRGHWGEKLFF. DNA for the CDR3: TGTGCCAGCAGTAGGGGACACTGGGGGGAAAAACTGTTTTTT.

The CDR3 region has the DNA TGCGCCAGCAGTGCGGGACAGGGGATAAGCACAGATACGCAGTATTTT. Translated, it gives CASSAGQGISTDTQYF. This chain connects TRBV10-1 to TRBJ2-3; 10 nucleotides match TRBD1. The trim removed 4 bases at V and 0 bases at J, leaving 4 bases unmatched. This CDR3 has 16 amino acids. Germline loops: CDR1 WNHNN, CDR2 SYGVQD (reference sequence).

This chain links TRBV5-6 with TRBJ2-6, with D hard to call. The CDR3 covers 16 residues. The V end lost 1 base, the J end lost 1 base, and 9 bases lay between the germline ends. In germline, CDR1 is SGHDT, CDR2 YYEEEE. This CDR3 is CASSLPRFSGANVLTF. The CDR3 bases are TGTGCCAGCAGCTTGCCAAGGTTTTCTGGGGCCAACGTCCTGACTTTC.

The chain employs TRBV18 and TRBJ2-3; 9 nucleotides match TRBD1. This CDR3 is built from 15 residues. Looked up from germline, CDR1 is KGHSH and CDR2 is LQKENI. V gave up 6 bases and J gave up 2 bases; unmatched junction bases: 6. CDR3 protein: CASSATGGDTDTQYF. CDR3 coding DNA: TGTGCCAGCTCGGCGACAGGGGGAGACACAGATACGCAGTATTTT.

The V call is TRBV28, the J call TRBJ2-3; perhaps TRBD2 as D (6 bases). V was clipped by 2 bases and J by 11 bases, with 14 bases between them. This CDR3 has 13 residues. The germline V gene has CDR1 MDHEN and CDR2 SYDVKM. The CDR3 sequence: CASSLTGAGLQYF. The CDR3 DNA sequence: TGTGCCAGCAGTTTAACTGGGGCGGGGTTGCAGTATTTT.